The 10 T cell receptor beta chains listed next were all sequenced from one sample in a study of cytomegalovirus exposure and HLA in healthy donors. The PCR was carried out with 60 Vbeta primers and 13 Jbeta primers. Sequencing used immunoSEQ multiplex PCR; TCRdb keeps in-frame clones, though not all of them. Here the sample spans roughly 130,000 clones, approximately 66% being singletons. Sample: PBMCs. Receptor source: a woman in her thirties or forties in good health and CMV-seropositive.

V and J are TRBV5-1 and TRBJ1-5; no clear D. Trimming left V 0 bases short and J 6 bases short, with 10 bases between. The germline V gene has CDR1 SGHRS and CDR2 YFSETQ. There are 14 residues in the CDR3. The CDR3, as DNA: TGCGCCAGCAGCTTGGGGGAGGCTGGTCAGCCCCAGCATTTT. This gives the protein CASSLGEAGQPQHF.

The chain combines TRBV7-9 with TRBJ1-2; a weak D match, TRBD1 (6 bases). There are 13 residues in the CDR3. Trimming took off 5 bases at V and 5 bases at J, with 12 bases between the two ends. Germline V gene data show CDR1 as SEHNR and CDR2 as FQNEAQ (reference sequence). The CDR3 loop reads CASSLRGGYGYTF. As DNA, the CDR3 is TGTGCCAGCAGCCTCAGGGGTGGTTATGGCTACACCTTC.

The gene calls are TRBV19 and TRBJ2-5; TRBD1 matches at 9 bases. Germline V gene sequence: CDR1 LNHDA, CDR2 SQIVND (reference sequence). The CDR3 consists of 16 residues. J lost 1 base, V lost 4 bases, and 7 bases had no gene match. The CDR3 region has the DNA TGTGCCAGTAGTACCGGGGACAGGGCGATCCAAGAGACCCAGTACTTC. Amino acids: CASSTGDRAIQETQYF.

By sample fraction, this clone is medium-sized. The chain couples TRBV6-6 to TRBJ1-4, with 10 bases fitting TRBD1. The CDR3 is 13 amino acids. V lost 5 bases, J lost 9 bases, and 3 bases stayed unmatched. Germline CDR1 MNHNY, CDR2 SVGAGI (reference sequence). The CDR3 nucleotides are TGTGCCAGCAGTGGGACAGGGGATCAAAAACTGTTTTTT. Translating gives CASSGTGDQKLFF.

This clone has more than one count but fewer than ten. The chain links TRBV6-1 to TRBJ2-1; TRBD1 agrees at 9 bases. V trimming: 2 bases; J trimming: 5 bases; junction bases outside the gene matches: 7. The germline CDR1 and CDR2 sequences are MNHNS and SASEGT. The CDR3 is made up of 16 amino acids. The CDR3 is CASSEMDRGGHNEQFF. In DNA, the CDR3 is TGTGCCAGCAGTGAAATGGACAGGGGCGGCCACAATGAGCAGTTCTTC.

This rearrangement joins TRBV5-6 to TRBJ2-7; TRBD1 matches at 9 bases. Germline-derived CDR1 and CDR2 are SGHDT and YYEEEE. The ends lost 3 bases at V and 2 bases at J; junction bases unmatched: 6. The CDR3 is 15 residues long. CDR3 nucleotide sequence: TGTGCCAGCAGCTCTAGGACAGGGGTGGCCTACGAGCAGTACTTC. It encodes CASSSRTGVAYEQYF.

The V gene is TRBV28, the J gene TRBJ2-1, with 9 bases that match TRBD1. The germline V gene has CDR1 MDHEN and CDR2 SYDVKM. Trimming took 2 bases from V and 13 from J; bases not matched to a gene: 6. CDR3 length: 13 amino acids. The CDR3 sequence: CASSLTGTGHQFF. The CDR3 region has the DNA TGTGCCAGCAGTTTAACTGGGACAGGGCATCAGTTCTTC.

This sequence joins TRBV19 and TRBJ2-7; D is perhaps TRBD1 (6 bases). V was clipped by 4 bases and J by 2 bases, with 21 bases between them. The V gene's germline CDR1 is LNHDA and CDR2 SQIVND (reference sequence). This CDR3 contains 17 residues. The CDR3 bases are TGTGCCAGTAGTACCGCGTCGACAGGCCCGATTACCTACGAGCAGTACTTC. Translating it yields CASSTASTGPITYEQYF.

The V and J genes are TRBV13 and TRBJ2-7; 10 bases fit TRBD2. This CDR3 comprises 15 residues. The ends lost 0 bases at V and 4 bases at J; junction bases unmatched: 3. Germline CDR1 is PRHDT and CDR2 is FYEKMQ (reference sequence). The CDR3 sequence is CASSLGTSGHYEQYF. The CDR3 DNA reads TGTGCCAGCAGCTTAGGGACTAGCGGGCATTACGAGCAGTACTTC.

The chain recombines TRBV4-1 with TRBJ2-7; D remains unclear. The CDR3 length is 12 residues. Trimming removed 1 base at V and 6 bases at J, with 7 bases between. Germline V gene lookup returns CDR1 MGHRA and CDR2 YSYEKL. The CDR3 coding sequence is TGCGCCAGCAGCCAAGTCTCGGGCGAGCAGTACTTC. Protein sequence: CASSQVSGEQYF.